This TCR beta chain was sequenced in a study of OX40 agonist ivuxolimab in advanced cancers. As for the study in general: Dose-escalation patients were diagnosed with hepatocellular carcinoma, melanoma, renal cell cancer or head and neck cancer.

Clones were read by immunoSEQ multiplex PCR, and TCRdb kept only the in-frame ones, dropping some. The sample has around 71,000 clones, 78% seen once. The germline gives CDR1 GTSNPN, CDR2 SVGIG (reference sequence). V lost 0 bases, J lost 4 bases, and 8 bases lay in between. This CDR3 has 13 residues. In its sample, this clone was seen once. The source of this sequence is an adult with an advanced solid tumor such as melanoma, head and neck, liver or kidney cancer. The material was CD4+ or CD8+ T cells sorted from blood, obtained in a trial of the OX40 agonist ivuxolimab. The chain employs TRBV30 and TRBJ2-3; D is undetermined. CDR3 bases: TGTGCCTGGAGTGTATGGGGATCAGATACGCAGTATTTT. Its protein is CAWSVWGSDTQYF.